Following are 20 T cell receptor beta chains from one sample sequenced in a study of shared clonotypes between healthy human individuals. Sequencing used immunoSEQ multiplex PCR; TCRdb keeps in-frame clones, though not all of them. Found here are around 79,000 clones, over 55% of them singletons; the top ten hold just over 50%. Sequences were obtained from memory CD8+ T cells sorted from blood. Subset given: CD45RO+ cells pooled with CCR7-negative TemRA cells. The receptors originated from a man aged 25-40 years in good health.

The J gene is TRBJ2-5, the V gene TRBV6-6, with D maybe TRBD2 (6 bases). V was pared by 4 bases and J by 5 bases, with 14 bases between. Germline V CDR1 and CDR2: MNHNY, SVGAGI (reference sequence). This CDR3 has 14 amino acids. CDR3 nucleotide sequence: TGTGCCAGCAGTTCGCAGGGACTTGGGGAGACCCAGTACTTC. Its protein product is CASSSQGLGETQYF.

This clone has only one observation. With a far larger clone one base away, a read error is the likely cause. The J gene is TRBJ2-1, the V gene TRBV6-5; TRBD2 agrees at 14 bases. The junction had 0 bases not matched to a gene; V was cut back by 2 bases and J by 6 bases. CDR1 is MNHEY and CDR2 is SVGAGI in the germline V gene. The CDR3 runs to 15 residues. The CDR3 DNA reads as TGTGCCAGCAGTTACGGGACTAGCGGGAGCAATGAGCAGTTCTTC. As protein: CASSYGTSGSNEQFF.

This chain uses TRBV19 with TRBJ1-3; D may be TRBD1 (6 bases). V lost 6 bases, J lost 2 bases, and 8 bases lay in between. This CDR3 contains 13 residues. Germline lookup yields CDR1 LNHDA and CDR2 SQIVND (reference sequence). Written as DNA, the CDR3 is TGTGCCAGTAGGAGGGACACTGGAAACACCATATATTTT. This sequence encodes CASRRDTGNTIYF.

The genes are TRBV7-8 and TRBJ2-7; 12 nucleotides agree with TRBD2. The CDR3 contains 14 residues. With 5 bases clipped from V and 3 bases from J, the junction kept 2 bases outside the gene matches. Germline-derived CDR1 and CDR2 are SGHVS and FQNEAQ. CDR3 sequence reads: CASSKGLAGYEQYF. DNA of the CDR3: TGTGCCAGCAGCAAGGGACTAGCGGGCTACGAGCAGTACTTC.

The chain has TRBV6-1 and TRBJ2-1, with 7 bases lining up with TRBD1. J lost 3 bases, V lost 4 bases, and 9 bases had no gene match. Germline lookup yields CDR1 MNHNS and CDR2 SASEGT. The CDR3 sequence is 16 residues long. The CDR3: CASSGSTGPRYNEQFF. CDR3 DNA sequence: TGTGCCAGCAGTGGGTCGACAGGGCCCCGCTACAATGAGCAGTTCTTC.

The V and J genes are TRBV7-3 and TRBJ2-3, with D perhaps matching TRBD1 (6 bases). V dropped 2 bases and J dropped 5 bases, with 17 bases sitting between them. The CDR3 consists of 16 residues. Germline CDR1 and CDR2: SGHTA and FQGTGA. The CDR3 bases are TGTGCCAGCAGCTTATTAGAACAGGGCTTTGGAGATACGCAGTATTTT. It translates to CASSLLEQGFGDTQYF. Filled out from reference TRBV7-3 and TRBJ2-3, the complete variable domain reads GAGVSQTPSNKVTEKGKYVELRCDPISGHTALYWYRQSLGQGPEFLIYFQGTGAADDSGLPNDRFFAVRPEGSVSTLKIQRTERGDSAVYLCASSLLEQGFGDTQYFGPGTRLTVL.

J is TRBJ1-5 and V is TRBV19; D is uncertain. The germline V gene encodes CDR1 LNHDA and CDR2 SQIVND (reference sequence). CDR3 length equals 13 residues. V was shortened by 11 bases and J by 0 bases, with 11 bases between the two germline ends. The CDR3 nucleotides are TGTGCCTCCGAAAGCTATAGCAATCAGCCCCAGCATTTT. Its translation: CASESYSNQPQHF.

The CDR3 nucleotides are TGTGCCAGTAGTATCGACGTGGGGACCGTCTACGAGCAGTACTTC. It translates to CASSIDVGTVYEQYF. V and J are TRBV19 and TRBJ2-7; D might be TRBD1 or TRBD2, each matching 5 bases. The V gene's germline CDR1 is LNHDA and CDR2 SQIVND (reference sequence). The germline V and J ends were trimmed by 3 bases and 3 bases, with 15 bases remaining between them. The CDR3 runs 15 residues.

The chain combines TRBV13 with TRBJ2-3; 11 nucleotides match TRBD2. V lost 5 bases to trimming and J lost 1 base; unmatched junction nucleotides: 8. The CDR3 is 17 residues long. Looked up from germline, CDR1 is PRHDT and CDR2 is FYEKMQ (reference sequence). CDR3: CASSKLAGDPRTDTQYF. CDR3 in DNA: TGTGCCAGCAGCAAACTAGCGGGAGACCCCCGCACAGATACGCAGTATTTT.

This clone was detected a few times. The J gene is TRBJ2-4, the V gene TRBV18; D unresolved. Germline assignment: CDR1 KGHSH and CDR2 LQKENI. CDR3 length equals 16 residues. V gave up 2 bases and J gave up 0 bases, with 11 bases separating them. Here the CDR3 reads CASSPDTELAKNIQYF. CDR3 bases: TGTGCCAGCTCACCAGATACAGAACTAGCCAAAAACATTCAGTACTTC.

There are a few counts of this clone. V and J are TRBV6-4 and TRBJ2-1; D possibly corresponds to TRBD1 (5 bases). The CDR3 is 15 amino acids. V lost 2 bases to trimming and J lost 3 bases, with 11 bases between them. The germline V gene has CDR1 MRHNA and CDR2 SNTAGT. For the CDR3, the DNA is TGTGCCAGCAGTGACCTTTCAGGGAACTACAATGAGCAGTTCTTC. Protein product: CASSDLSGNYNEQFF.

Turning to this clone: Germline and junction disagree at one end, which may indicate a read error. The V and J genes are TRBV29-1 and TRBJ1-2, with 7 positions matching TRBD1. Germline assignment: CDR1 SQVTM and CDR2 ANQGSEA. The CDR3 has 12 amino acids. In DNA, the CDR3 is TGCAGCGCTGAAACAGGGGTTGGCGGCTACACCTTC. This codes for CSAETGVGGYTF.

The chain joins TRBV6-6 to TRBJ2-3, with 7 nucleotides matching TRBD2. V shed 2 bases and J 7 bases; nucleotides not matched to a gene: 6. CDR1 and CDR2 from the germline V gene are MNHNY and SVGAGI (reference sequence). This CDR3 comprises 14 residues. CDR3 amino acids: CASSYGGRAYTQYF. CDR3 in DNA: TGTGCCAGCAGTTACGGGGGGAGGGCCTATACGCAGTATTTT.

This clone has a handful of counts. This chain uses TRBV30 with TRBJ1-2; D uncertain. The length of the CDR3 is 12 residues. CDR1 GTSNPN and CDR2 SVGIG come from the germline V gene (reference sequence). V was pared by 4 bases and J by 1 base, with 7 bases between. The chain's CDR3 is CAWTELNYGYTF. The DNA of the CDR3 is TGTGCCTGGACAGAACTTAACTATGGCTACACCTTC.

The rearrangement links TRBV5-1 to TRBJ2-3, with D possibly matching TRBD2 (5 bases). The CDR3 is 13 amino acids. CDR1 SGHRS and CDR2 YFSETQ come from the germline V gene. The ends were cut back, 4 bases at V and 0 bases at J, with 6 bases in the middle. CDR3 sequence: CASSRESTDTQYF. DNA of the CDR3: TGCGCCAGCAGCCGGGAAAGCACAGATACGCAGTATTTT.

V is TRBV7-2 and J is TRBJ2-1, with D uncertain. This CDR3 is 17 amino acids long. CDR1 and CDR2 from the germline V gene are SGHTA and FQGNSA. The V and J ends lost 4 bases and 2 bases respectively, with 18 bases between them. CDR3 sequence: CASSSPSSRIPYNEQFF. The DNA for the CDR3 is TGTGCCAGCAGCTCCCCGAGTAGCCGGATACCCTACAATGAGCAGTTCTTC.

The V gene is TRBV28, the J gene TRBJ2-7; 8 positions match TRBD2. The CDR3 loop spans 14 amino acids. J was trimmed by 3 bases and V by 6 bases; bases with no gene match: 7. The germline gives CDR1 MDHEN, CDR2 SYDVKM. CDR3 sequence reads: CASSGGGAYYEQYF. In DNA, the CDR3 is TGTGCCAGCAGCGGGGGGGGCGCCTACTACGAGCAGTACTTC.

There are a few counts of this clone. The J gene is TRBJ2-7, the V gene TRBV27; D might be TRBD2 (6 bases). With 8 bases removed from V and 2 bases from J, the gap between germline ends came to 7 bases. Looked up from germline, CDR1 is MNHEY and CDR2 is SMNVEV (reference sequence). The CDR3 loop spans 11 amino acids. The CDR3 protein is CASGRTYEQYF. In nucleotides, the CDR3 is TGTGCCAGCGGGAGGACCTACGAGCAGTACTTC.

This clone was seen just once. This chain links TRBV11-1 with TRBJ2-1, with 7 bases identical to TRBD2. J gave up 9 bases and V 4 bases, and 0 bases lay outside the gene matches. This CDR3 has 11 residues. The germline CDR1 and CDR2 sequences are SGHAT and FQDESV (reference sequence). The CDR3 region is CASSSGGEQFF. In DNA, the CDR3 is TGTGCCAGCAGCTCGGGGGGTGAGCAGTTCTTC. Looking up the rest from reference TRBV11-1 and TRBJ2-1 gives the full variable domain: EAEVAQSPRYKITEKSQAVAFWCDPISGHATLYWYRQILGQGPELLVQFQDESVVDDSQLPKDRFSAERLKGVDSTLKIQPAELGDSAMYLCASSSGGEQFFGPGTRLTVL.

The chain's CDR3 is CASSGPGASYEQYF. The CDR3, as DNA: TGTGCCAGCAGCGGCCCAGGGGCGTCCTACGAGCAGTACTTC. The chain recombines TRBV11-2 with TRBJ2-7, with D tentatively TRBD1 (6 bases). Germline CDR1 is SGHAT and CDR2 is FQNNGV. Trimming took off 5 bases at V and 1 base at J, with 12 bases between the two ends. CDR3 length: 14 amino acids.